This TCR beta chain was sequenced in a study of shared T cell receptors in the human thymus. Clones were read by immunoSEQ multiplex PCR, and TCRdb kept only the in-frame ones, dropping some. The sample records hundreds of thousands of clones, approximately 87% being singletons. Concerning this clone itself: This same CDR3 is encoded by further DNA sequences in the sample.

These same records also appear under a second study, on human thymus T cells. That work contributes: Corrective surgery for congenital heart defects was being performed on the healthy Finnish infants who served as donors. Seemingly biased V and J gene usage marked thymic and blood repertoires. Unrelated individuals reportedly shared highly overlapping thymic TCR repertoires.

Material: thymocytes. This receptor was obtained from a boy under three years old with a congenital heart defect.

CDR3 in amino acids: CASISTGWDGYTF. The CDR3 DNA reads as TGTGCCAGCATATCGACAGGGTGGGATGGCTACACCTTC. V and J are TRBV28 and TRBJ1-2, with 7 bases matching TRBD1. The trim removed 7 bases at V and 6 bases at J, leaving 8 bases unmatched. The CDR3 is 13 amino acids. Germline V gene sequence: CDR1 MDHEN, CDR2 SYDVKM.